This entry is about one T cell receptor (beta chain). What it binds is not known. There are 12 residues in the CDR3. CDR1 is SGDLS, CDR2 YYNGEE, per germline. Deletions cut 0 bases from V and 11 bases from J, with 9 bases between. This sample was included in a study of Ad26.COV2.S vaccination and SARS-CoV-2 variants. General observations from the study: People who got the vaccine or the placebo had similar non-spike TCR breadth. Breadth, reportedly substantial, characterized the spike-specific CD8+ and CD4+ T cell responses after vaccination. Compared with placebo recipients, vaccine recipients had higher spike-specific TCR breadth.

Sequencing used immunoSEQ multiplex PCR; TCRdb keeps in-frame clones, though not all of them. The sample lists 97,000 or so clones, around 80% occurring once. Sequencing was performed on peripheral blood, taken after recovery from COVID-19. The chain couples TRBV9 to TRBJ2-1, with D perhaps TRBD1 or TRBD2 (5 bases each). This receptor was identified in a human donor who had recovered from COVID-19. The CDR3 protein is CASSVAEGKQFF. CDR3 nucleotides: TGTGCCAGCAGCGTAGCCGAGGGGAAGCAGTTCTTC.